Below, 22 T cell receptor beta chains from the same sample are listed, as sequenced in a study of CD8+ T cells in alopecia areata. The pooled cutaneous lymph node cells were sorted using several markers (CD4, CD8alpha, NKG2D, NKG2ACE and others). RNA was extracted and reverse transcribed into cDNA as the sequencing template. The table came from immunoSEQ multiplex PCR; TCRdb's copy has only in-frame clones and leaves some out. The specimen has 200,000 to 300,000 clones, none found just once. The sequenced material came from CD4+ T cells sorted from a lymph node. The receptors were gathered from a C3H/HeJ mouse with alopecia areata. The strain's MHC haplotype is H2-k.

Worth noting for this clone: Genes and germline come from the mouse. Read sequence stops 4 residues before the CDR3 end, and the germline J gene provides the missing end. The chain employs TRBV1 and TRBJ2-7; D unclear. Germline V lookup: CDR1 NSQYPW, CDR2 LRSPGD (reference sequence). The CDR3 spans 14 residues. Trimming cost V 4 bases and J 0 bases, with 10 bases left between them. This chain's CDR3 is CTCSGSKSSYEQYF. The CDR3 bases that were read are TGCACCTGCAGTGGTTCAAAAAGCTCCTAT. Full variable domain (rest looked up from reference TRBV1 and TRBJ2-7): VTLLEQNPRWRLVPRGQAVNLRCILKNSQYPWMSWYQQDLQKQLQWLFTLRSPGDKEVKSLPGADYLATRVTDTELRLQVANMSQGRTLYCTCSGSKSSYEQYFGPGTRLTVL.

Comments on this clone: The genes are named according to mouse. The sequenced CDR3 bases are TGTGCCAGCACGCAGGGGGCCGGCACCGGG. Its protein product is CASTQGAGTG. The entire CDR3 protein is CASTQGAGTGQLYF. The chain links TRBV13-3 to TRBJ2-2, with 8 bases aligning to TRBD1. The read ends 4 residues shy of where the CDR3 ends; the end is completed using the germline J gene. Trimming cost V 6 bases and J 4 bases; bases outside gene matches: 5. The CDR3 is made up of 14 amino acids. Germline CDR1 and CDR2: NNHDY and SYVADS.

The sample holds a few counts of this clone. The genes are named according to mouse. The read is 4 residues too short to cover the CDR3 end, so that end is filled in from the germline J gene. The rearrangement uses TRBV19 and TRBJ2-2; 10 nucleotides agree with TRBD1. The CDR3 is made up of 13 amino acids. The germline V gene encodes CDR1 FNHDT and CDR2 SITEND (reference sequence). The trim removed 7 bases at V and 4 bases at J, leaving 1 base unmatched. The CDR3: CASGTGVTGQLYF. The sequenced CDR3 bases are TGTGCCAGCGGGACAGGGGTCACCGGG.

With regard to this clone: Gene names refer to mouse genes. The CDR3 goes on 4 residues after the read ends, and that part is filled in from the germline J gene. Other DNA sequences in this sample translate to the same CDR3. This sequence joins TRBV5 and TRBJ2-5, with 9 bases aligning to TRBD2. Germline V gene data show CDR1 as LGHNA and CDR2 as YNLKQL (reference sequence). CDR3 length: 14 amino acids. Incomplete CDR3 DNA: TGTGCCAGCAGCCAAGAAGACTGGGGGGAC. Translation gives CASSQEDWGD. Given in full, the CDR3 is CASSQEDWGDTQYF.

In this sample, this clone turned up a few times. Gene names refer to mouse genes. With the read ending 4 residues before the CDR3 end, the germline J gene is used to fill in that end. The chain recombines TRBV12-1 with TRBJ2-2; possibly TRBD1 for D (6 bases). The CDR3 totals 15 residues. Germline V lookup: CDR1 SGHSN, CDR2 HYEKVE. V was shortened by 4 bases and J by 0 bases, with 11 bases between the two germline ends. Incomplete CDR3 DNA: TGTGCCAGCTCGCCGGGACAAGCAAACACCGGG. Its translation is CASSPGQANTG. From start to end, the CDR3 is CASSPGQANTGQLYF.

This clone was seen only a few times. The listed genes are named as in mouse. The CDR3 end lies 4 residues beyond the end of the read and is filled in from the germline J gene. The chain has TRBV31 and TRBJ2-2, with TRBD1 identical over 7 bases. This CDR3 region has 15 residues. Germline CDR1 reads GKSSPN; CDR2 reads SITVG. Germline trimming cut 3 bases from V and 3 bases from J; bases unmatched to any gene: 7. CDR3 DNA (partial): TGTGCCTGGAGGAGAGACAGGGCGGACACCGGG. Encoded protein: CAWRRDRADTG. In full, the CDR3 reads CAWRRDRADTGQLYF.

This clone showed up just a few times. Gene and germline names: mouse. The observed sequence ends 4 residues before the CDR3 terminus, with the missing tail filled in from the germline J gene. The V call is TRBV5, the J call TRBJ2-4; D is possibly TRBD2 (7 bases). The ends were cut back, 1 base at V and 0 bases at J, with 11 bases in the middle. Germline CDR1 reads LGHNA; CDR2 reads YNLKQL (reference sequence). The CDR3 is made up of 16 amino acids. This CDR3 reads CASSQAWGPSQNTLYF. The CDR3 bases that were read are TGTGCCAGCAGCCAAGCCTGGGGGCCTAGTCAAAAC.

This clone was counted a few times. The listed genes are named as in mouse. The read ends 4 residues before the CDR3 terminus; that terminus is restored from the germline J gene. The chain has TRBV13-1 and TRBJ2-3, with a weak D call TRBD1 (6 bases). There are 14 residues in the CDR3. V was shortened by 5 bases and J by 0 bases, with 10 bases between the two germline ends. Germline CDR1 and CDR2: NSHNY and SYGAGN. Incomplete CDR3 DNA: TGTGCCAGCAGAGGACAGTTTAGTGCAGAA. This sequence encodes CASRGQFSAE. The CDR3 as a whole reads CASRGQFSAETLYF.

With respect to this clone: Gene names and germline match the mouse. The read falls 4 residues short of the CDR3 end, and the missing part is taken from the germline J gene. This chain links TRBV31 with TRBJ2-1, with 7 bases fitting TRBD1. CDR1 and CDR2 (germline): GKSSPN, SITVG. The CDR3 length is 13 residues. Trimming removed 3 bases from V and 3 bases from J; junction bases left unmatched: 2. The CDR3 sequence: CAWRAGGYAEQFF. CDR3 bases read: TGTGCCTGGAGGGCAGGGGGCTATGCT.

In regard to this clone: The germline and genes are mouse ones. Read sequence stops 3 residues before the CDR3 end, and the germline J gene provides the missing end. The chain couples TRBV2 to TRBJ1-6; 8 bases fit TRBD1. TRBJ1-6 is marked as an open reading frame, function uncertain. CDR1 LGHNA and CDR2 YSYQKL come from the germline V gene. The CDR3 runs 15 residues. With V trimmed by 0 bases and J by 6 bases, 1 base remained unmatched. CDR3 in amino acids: CASSQDRGPNSPLYF. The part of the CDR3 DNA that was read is TGTGCCAGCAGCCAAGACAGGGGGCCTAATTCGCCC.

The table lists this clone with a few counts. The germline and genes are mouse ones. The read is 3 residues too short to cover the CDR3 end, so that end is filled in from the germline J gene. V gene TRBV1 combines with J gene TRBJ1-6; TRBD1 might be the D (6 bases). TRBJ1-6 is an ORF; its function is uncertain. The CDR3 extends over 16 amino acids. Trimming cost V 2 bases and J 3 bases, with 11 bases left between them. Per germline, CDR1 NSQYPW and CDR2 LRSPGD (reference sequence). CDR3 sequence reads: CTCSASGTLYNSPLYF. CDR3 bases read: TGCACCTGCAGTGCATCCGGGACACTCTATAATTCGCCC.

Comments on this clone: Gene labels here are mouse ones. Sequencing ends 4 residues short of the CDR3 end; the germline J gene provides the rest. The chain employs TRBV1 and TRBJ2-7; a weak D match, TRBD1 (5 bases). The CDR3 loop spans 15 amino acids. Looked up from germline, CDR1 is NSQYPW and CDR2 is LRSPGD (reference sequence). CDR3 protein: CTCSASPGKGYEQYF. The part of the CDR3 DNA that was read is TGCACCTGCAGTGCATCCCCAGGGAAGGGATAT. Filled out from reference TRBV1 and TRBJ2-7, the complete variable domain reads VTLLEQNPRWRLVPRGQAVNLRCILKNSQYPWMSWYQQDLQKQLQWLFTLRSPGDKEVKSLPGADYLATRVTDTELRLQVANMSQGRTLYCTCSASPGKGYEQYFGPGTRLTVL.

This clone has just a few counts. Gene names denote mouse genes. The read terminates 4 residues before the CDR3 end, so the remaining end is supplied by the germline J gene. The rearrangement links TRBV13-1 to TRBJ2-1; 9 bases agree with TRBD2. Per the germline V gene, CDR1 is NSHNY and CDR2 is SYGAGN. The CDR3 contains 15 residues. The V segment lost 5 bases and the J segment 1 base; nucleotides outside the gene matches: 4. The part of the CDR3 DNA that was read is TGTGCCAGCAGGAGACTGGGGGTGAACTATGCT. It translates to CASRRLGVNYA. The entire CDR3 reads CASRRLGVNYAEQFF.

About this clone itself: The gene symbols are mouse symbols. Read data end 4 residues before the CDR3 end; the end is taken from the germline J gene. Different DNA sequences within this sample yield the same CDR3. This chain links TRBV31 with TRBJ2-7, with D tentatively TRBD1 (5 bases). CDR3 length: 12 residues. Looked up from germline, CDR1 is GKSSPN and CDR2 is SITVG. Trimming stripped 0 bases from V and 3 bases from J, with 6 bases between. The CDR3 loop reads CAWSLDSYEQYF. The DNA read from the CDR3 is TGTGCCTGGAGTCTCGACAGCTAT.

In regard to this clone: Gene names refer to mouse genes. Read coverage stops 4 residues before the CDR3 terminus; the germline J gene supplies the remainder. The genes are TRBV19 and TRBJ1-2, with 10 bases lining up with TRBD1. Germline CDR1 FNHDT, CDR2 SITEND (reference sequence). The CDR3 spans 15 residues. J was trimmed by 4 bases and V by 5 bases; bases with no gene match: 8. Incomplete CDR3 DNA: TGTGCCAGCAGCCCTCCGGGACAGGGGTCCTCC. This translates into CASSPPGQGSS. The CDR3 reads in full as CASSPPGQGSSDYTF.

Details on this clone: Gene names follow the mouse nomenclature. CDR3 bases read: TGCACCTGCAGTGGACTGGGTCAAAAC. Protein product: CTCSGLGQN. The full CDR3 protein is CTCSGLGQNTLYF. V gene TRBV1 combines with J gene TRBJ2-4; tentatively, D is TRBD2 (6 bases). With the read ending 4 residues before the CDR3 end, the germline J gene is used to fill in that end. Germline assignment: CDR1 NSQYPW and CDR2 LRSPGD (reference sequence). CDR3 length: 13 residues. Trimming stripped 4 bases from V and 1 base from J, with 6 bases between.

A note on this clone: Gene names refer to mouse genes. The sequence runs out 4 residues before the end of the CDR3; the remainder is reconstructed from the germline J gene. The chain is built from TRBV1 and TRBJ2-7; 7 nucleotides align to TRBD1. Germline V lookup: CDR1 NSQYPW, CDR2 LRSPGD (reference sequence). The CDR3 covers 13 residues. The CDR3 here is CTCSAKGQYEQYF. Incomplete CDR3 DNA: TGCACCTGCAGTGCAAAGGGACAGTAT.

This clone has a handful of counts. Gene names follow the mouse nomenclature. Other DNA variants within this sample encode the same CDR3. The CDR3 region is CASSIGGSQDTQYF. The sequenced part of the CDR3 DNA is TGTGCCAGCAGTATAGGGGGTAGCCAAGAC. V is TRBV19 and J is TRBJ2-5; unclear D gene. The read is 4 residues too short to cover the CDR3 end, so that end is filled in from the germline J gene. CDR1 and CDR2 (germline): FNHDT, SITEND (reference sequence). The CDR3 runs 14 residues. V lost 0 bases and J lost 2, with 7 bases in between.

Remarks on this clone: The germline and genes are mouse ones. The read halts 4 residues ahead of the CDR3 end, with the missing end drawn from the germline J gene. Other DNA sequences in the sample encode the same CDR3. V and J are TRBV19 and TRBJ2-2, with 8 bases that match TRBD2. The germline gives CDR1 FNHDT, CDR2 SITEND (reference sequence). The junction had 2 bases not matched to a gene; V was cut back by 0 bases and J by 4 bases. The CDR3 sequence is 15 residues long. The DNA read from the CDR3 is TGTGCCAGCAGTATAGGGCTGGGGGGCACCGGG. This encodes CASSIGLGGTG. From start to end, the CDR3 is CASSIGLGGTGQLYF.

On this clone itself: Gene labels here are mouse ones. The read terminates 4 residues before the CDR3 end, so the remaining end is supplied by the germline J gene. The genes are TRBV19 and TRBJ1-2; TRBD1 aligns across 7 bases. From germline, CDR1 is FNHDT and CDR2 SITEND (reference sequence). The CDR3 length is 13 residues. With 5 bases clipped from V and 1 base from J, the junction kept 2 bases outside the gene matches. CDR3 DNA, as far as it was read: TGTGCCAGCAGAGGGACAGTAAACTCC. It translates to CASRGTVNS. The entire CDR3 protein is CASRGTVNSDYTF.

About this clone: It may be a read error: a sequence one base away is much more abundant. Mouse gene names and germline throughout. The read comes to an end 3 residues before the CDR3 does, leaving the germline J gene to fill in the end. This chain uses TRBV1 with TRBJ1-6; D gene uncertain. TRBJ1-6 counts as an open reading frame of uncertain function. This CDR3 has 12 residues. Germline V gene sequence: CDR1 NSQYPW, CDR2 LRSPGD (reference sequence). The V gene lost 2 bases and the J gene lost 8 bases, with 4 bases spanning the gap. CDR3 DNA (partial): TGCACCTGCAGTGCATGGGATTCGCCC. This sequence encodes CTCSAWDSP. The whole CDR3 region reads CTCSAWDSPLYF.

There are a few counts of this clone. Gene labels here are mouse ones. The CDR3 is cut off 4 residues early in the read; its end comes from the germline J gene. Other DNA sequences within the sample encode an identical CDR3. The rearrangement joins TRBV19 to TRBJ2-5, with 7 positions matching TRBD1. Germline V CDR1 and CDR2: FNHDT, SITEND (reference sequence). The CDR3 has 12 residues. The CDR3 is CASRRQGDTQYF. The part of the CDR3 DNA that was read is TGTGCCAGCAGGCGACAGGGCGAC.